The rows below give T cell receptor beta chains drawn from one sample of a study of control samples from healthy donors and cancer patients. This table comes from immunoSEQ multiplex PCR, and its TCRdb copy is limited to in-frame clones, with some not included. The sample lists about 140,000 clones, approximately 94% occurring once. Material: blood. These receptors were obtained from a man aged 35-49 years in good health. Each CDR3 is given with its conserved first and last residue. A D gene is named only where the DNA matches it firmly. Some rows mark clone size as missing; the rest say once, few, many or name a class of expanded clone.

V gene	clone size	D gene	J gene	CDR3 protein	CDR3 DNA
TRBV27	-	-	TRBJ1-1	CASSFFQGSNTEAFF	TGTGCCAGCAGTTTCTTCCAGGGATCGAACACTGAAGCTTTCTTT
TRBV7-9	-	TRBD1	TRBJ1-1	CASSSRQGGTEAFF	TGTGCCAGCAGCTCCAGACAGGGGGGAACTGAAGCTTTCTTT
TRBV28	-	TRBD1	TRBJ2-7	CASSFTTTGRYEQYF	TGTGCCAGCAGTTTTACCACGACAGGGAGATACGAGCAGTACTTC
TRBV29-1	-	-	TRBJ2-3	CSALGDHSPDTQYF	TGCAGCGCCTTGGGAGATCATAGCCCAGATACGCAGTATTTT
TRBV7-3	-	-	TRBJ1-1	CASSPSAGITEAFF	TGTGCCAGCAGCCCCTCTGCGGGGATCACTGAAGCTTTCTTT
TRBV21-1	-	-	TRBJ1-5	CASSGLGQGVSYCQPQHF	TGTGCCAGCAGCGGTTTGGGACAGGGAGTATCGTACTGTCAGCCCCAGCATTTT
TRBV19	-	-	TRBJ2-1	CASSIFFLGGAEQFF	TGTGCCAGTAGTATATTTTTTTTGGGGGGTGCTGAGCAGTTCTTC
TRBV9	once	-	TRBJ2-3	CASSVVGANTDTQYF	TGTGCCAGCAGCGTAGTAGGGGCTAACACAGATACGCAGTATTTT
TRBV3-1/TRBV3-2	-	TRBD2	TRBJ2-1	CASSQTAGVPLQFF	TGTGCCAGCAGCCAAACAGCGGGGGTCCCTCTGCAGTTCTTC
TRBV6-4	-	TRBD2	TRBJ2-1	CASSDGTSDHNEQFF	TGTGCCAGCAGTGACGGGACTAGCGACCACAATGAGCAGTTCTTC
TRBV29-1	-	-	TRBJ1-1	CSVNTRDAFF	TGCAGCGTTAACACCCGTGACGCTTTCTTT
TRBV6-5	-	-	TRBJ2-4	CASSYLRSKNIQYF	TGTGCCAGCAGTTACTTAAGAAGCAAAAACATTCAGTACTTC
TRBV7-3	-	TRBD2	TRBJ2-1	CASSRGLAVNNEQFF	TGTGCCAGCAGCCGGGGACTAGCGGTTAACAATGAGCAGTTCTTC
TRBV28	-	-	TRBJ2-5	CASSLQTGPGTQYF	TGTGCCAGCAGTTTACAAACAGGGCCGGGGACCCAGTACTTC
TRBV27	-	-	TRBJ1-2	CASSSGTAGYTF	TGTGCCAGCAGTTCAGGGACGGCCGGCTACACCTTC
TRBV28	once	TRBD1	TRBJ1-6	CASSLDFRGQGAINSPLHF	TGTGCCAGCAGTTTAGATTTCCGGGGACAGGGGGCCATTAATTCACCCCTCCACTTT
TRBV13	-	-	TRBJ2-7	CASSFRLQWVQYF	TGTGCCAGCAGCTTCCGACTCCAATGGGTGCAGTACTTC
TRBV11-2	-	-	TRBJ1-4	CASSVWGPTNEKLFF	TGTGCCAGCTCCGTCTGGGGCCCAACTAATGAAAAACTGTTTTTT
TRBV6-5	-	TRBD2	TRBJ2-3	CASRLAGADTQYF	TGTGCCAGTAGACTAGCGGGAGCCGATACGCAGTATTTT
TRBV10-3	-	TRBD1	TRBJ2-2	CAISESGQEINTGELFF	TGTGCCATCAGTGAGTCTGGACAGGAAATTAACACCGGGGAGCTGTTTTTT
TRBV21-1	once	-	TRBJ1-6	CASSNPAGTAPLHF	TGTGCCAGCAGCAACCCGGCAGGGACGGCACCCCTCCACTTT
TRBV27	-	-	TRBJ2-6	CASSLWGSGANVLTF	TGTGCCAGCAGTTTATGGGGCTCTGGGGCCAACGTCCTGACTTTC
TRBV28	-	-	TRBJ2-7	CASSGLEQYF	TGTGCCAGCAGTGGGCTCGAGCAGTACTTC
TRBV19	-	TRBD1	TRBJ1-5	CASSAQTGANQPQHF	TGTGCCAGTAGTGCGCAGACAGGGGCAAATCAGCCCCAGCATTTT